The T cell receptor (beta chain) under discussion was sequenced for a study of control samples from healthy donors and cancer patients. Germline lookup yields CDR1 PRHDT and CDR2 FYEKMQ (reference sequence). V was clipped by 3 bases and J by 0 bases, with 9 bases between them. The CDR3 runs to 15 residues. The data were produced by immunoSEQ multiplex PCR, yet TCRdb's version contains in-frame clones alone and is incomplete. The sample yields around 130,000 clones, 85% to 95% seen once. Specimen: blood. The receptor was isolated from a man younger than 35 in good health. The chain uses TRBV13 and TRBJ1-3, with no clear D. This CDR3 reads CASSFNPDSGNTIYF. CDR3 in DNA: TGTGCCAGCAGCTTTAATCCGGACTCTGGAAACACCATATATTTT. The full variable domain, in which reference TRBV13 and TRBJ1-3 provide the parts outside the CDR3, is AAGVIQSPRHLIKEKRETATLKCYPIPRHDTVYWYQQGPGQDPQFLISFYEKMQSDKGSIPDRFSAQQFSDYHSELNMSSLELGDSALYFCASSFNPDSGNTIYFGEGSWLTVV.